The sequence of this TCR beta chain was determined in a study of radiation and T cells in renal cell carcinoma. Study-wide context: Nephrectomy followed 15 Gy stereotactic body radiation by 4 weeks.

The table lists this clone with a few counts. Germline lookup yields CDR1 SGHTA and CDR2 FQGNSA. The CDR3 is 13 residues long. The germline V and J ends were trimmed by 5 bases and 5 bases, with 12 bases remaining between them. Measured with immunoSEQ multiplex PCR; TCRdb has only the in-frame clones, and not every one. The sample includes 70,000 to 100,000 clones, 82% of them seen just once. The time point: baseline pretreatment blood. The sample's treatment: 15 Gy SBRT to primary tumor, nephrectomy 4 weeks later. Clear cell pathology was present in this patient's renal cell carcinoma. The sequencing used blood, collected from a patient whose treatment included radiotherapy and nephrectomy. The chain is built from TRBV7-2 and TRBJ1-2, with unresolved D. The sequence was obtained from a man aged 55 to 70 with renal cell carcinoma. The CDR3 reads CASSPSRDYGYTF. In DNA form, the CDR3 reads TGTGCCAGCAGCCCTTCAAGGGATTATGGCTACACCTTC.